This T cell receptor (beta chain) was retrieved from a study of blood T cell repertoires in COVID-19. Study-level information: From T cells, B-cell-depleted T cells, or PBMCs came the material, which was cDNA or gDNA.

Assay used: immunoSEQ multiplex PCR; TCRdb lists only in-frame clones, some missing. The sample yields a few hundred thousand clones, 80% to 85% seen once. This CDR3 is 13 amino acids long. CDR1 is GTSNPN and CDR2 is SVGIG in the germline V gene (reference sequence). The V end lost 4 bases, the J end lost 3 bases, and 12 bases lay between the germline ends. The V call is TRBV30, the J call TRBJ1-2, with unresolved D. This clonotype originated in a man aged 60 to 69 with acute or convalescent COVID-19. Sequencing input: peripheral blood. The CDR3 DNA reads TGTGCCTGGACCCCAGAGGGCCACTATGGCTACACCTTC. Amino acids: CAWTPEGHYGYTF.